This is a list of T cell receptor beta chains from one sample in a study of T cell repertoires in cytomegalovirus infection. TCRdb called the reads again in MiXCR, with one record for every CDR3 protein. Of 200,000 to 300,000 distinct CDR3 sequences listed, 6.5% were seen once; the top ten hold about 6.5%. The sample comprised PBMCs. The source is a human donor in good health (CMV status not recorded). Some clones in this sample may be carry-over from other donors' samples. The CDR3 runs from the conserved cysteine through the conserved F or W. A D gene is named only where the DNA matches it firmly. Clone size is shown for a subset of rows, as once, few, many or a class of expanded clone.

D,size,V,J,CDR3,DNA
-,few,TRBV28,TRBJ2-1,CASSRTVLYNEQFF,TGTGCCAGCAGCCGGACAGTTCTCTACAATGAGCAGTTCTTC
-,many,TRBV12-3/TRBV12-4,TRBJ1-1,CASSTRAGAFF,TGTGCCAGCAGTACTAGGGCCGGGGCTTTCTTT
-,many,TRBV4-1,TRBJ1-5,CASSQPDRPEQPQHF,TGCGCCAGCAGCCAACCAGACAGGCCCGAGCAGCCCCAGCATTTT
-,many,TRBV29-1,TRBJ2-6,CSVGNSASGANVLTF,TGCAGCGTTGGGAACTCTGCCTCTGGGGCCAACGTCCTGACTTTC
-,many,TRBV7-2,TRBJ2-3,CASSLVSSGGPTDTQYF,TGTGCCAGCAGCTTAGTATCTTCGGGCGGCCCTACAGATACGCAGTATTTT
TRBD1,few,TRBV19,TRBJ1-2,CASSNTRGNGGYTF,TGTGCCAGTAGTAACACCAGGGGGAATGGTGGCTACACCTTC
TRBD1,many,TRBV5-1,TRBJ2-5,CASRPGTGAGQETQYF,TGCGCCAGCAGACCCGGGACAGGTGCAGGACAAGAGACCCAGTACTTC
-,many,TRBV7-2,TRBJ1-6,CASSRSGVEYSGSPLHF,TGTGCCAGCAGCCGCTCAGGGGTCGAATATAGTGGTTCACCCCTCCACTTT
-,many,TRBV28,TRBJ1-2,CASSSNGYTF,TGTGCCAGCAGTTCGAATGGCTACACCTTC
-,many,TRBV7-2,TRBJ1-6,CASSLQGYNSPLHF,TGTGCCAGCAGCCTACAGGGTTATAATTCACCCCTCCACTTT
TRBD1,many,TRBV12-3/TRBV12-4,TRBJ1-6,CASAGTGNNSPLHF,TGTGCCAGTGCCGGGACAGGGAATAATTCACCCCTCCACTTT
TRBD1,many,TRBV7-7,TRBJ2-2,CASSPGTGIGELFF,TGTGCCAGCAGCCCCGGGACAGGGATCGGGGAGCTGTTTTTT
-,few,TRBV10-3,TRBJ2-3,CAISERGTENKDTQYF,TGTGCCATCAGTGAGCGGGGGACGGAAAATAAAGATACGCAGTATTTT
TRBD2,many,TRBV20-1,TRBJ2-5,CSASHRAGALETQYF,TGCAGTGCTAGCCACCGAGCGGGGGCCTTAGAGACCCAGTACTTC
-,few,TRBV5-1,TRBJ2-1,CASSLGQVYNEQFF,TGCGCCAGCAGCTTGGGGCAGGTTTACAATGAGCAGTTCTTC
-,many,TRBV20-1,TRBJ2-2,CSARQGSTGELFF,TGCAGTGCTAGACAGGGGTCCACCGGGGAGCTGTTTTTT
-,many,TRBV12-3/TRBV12-4,TRBJ2-4,CASSLVVVNIQYF,TGTGCCAGCAGTTTAGTGGTCGTAAACATTCAGTACTTC
TRBD1,many,TRBV28,TRBJ2-2,CASSFVQLGQGVTGELFF,TGTGCCAGCAGTTTCGTTCAACTGGGACAGGGAGTCACCGGGGAGCTGTTTTTT
-,many,TRBV7-6,TRBJ1-2,CASSLGWESGYTF,TGTGCCAGCAGCTTAGGATGGGAGAGTGGCTACACCTTC
TRBD1,many,TRBV29-1,TRBJ2-2,CSVGGTGGLSNTGELFF,TGCAGCGTTGGGGGGACAGGGGGATTATCGAACACCGGGGAGCTGTTTTTT
-,many,TRBV20-1,TRBJ1-1,CSARRSLQVMNTEAFF,TGCAGTGCTAGAAGGTCCCTCCAGGTAATGAACACTGAAGCTTTCTTT
TRBD1,-,TRBV10-3,TRBJ2-1,CAISEGQGEQFF,TGTGCCATCAGTGAGGGACAGGGTGAGCAGTTCTTC
TRBD1,many,TRBV28,TRBJ1-1,CASSLTGGAYTEAFF,TGTGCCAGCAGTTTGACAGGGGGTGCGTACACTGAAGCTTTCTTT
TRBD1,many,TRBV28,TRBJ2-5,CASSFTRQGRETQYF,TGTGCCAGCAGTTTCACGAGACAGGGACGGGAGACCCAGTACTTC
-,few,TRBV20-1,TRBJ2-5,CSAGGLADYQETQYF,TGCAGTGCGGGGGGGCTAGCGGACTACCAAGAGACCCAGTACTTC
-,many,TRBV6-1,TRBJ1-1,CASSRTALNTEAFF,TGTGCCAGCAGCCGGACAGCGTTGAACACTGAAGCTTTCTTT
-,many,TRBV20-1,TRBJ2-3,CSAPGRISTDTQYF,TGCAGTGCCCCAGGGAGGATTAGCACAGATACGCAGTATTTT
-,-,TRBV7-2,TRBJ2-7,CASTPGGAGREQYF,TGTGCCAGCACCCCGGGTGGTGCGGGAAGGGAGCAGTACTTC
-,many,TRBV20-1,TRBJ2-7,CSASTDRREQYF,TGCAGTGCCTCTACCGATAGACGAGAGCAGTACTTC
TRBD2,few,TRBV6-5,TRBJ2-5,CASSFASGNQETQYF,TGTGCCAGCAGTTTCGCTAGCGGGAACCAAGAGACCCAGTACTTC
-,many,TRBV27,TRBJ1-1,CASSATAREAFF,TGTGCCAGCAGTGCGACGGCCCGAGAAGCTTTCTTT
-,many,TRBV7-8,TRBJ1-1,CASSQSLRAETEAFF,TGTGCCAGCAGCCAGTCTCTCAGGGCGGAGACTGAAGCTTTCTTT
-,many,TRBV5-1,TRBJ1-2,CASSFDNVGYTF,TGCGCCAGCAGCTTTGATAATGTAGGCTACACCTTC
TRBD1,many,TRBV29-1,TRBJ1-2,CSGDRGDGYTF,TGCAGCGGTGACAGGGGGGATGGCTACACCTTC
-,many,TRBV4-3,TRBJ2-2,CASSPENGELFF,TGCGCCAGCAGCCCGGAGAACGGGGAGCTGTTTTTT
TRBD2,many,TRBV20-1,TRBJ2-5,CSAQNLAGGQETQYF,TGCAGTGCTCAAAACCTAGCGGGGGGACAAGAGACCCAGTACTTC
-,many,TRBV29-1,TRBJ2-7,CSVVGAGISYEQYF,TGCAGCGTTGTAGGGGCAGGGATCTCCTACGAGCAGTACTTC
-,many,TRBV2,TRBJ2-3,CASSGGAGSTDTQYF,TGTGCCAGCAGTGGTGGGGCAGGGAGCACAGATACGCAGTATTTT
-,many,TRBV5-6,TRBJ2-1,CASSGSGRGIDEQFF,TGTGCCAGCAGCGGTTCGGGAAGAGGGATAGATGAGCAGTTCTTC
TRBD1,many,TRBV6-2/TRBV6-3,TRBJ2-7,CASSFPGQRPNEQYF,TGTGCCAGCAGTTTTCCGGGACAGCGTCCCAACGAGCAGTACTTC
TRBD1,many,TRBV7-2,TRBJ1-5,CASSSQGNQPQHF,TGTGCCAGCAGCTCACAGGGGAATCAGCCCCAGCATTTT
-,many,TRBV7-9,TRBJ1-2,CASSLSLGFGYTF,TGTGCCAGCAGCTTAAGTCTCGGATTTGGCTACACCTTC
-,many,TRBV20-1,TRBJ2-1,CSARDHASYNEQFF,TGCAGTGCTAGAGATCATGCTTCCTACAATGAGCAGTTCTTC
-,many,TRBV11-2,TRBJ2-5,CASSLAPRVGVETQYF,TGTGCCAGCAGCTTAGCCCCGAGAGTGGGGGTGGAGACCCAGTACTTC
-,many,TRBV6-2/TRBV6-3,TRBJ2-3,CATDSTDTQYF,TGTGCCACCGATAGCACAGATACGCAGTATTTT
TRBD1,-,TRBV29-1,TRBJ1-2,CSLKDRRDRGYTF,TGCAGCCTAAAGGACAGGCGGGACCGTGGCTACACCTTC